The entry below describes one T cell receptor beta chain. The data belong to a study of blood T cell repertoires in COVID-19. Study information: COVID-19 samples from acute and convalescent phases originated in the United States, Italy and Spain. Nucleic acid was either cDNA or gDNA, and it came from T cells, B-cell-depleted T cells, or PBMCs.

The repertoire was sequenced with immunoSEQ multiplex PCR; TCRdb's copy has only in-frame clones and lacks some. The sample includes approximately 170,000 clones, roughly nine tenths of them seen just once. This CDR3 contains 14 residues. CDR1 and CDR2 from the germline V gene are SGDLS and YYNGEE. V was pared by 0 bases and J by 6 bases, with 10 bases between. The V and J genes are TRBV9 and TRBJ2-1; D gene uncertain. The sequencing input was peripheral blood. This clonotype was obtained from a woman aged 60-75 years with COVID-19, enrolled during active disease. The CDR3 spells CASSVGLEINEQFF. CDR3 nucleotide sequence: TGTGCCAGCAGCGTAGGGCTAGAGATCAATGAGCAGTTCTTC.